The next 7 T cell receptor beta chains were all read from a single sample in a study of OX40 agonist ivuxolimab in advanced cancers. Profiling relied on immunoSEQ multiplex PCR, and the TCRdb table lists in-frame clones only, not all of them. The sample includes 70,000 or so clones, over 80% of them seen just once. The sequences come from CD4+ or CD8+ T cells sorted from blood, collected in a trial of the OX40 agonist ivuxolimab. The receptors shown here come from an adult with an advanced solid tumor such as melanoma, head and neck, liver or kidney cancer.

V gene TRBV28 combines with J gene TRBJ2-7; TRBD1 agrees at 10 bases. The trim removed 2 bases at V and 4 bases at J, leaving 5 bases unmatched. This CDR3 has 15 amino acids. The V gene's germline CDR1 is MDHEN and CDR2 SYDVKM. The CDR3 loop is CASSLLGQGKYEQYF. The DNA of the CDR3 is TGTGCCAGCAGTTTACTGGGACAGGGGAAATACGAGCAGTACTTC.

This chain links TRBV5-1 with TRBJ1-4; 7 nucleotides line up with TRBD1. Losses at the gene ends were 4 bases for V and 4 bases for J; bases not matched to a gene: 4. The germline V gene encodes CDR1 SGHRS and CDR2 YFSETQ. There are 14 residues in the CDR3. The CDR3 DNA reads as TGCGCCAGCAGCACGGGACAGTTTAATGAAAAACTGTTTTTT. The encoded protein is CASSTGQFNEKLFF.

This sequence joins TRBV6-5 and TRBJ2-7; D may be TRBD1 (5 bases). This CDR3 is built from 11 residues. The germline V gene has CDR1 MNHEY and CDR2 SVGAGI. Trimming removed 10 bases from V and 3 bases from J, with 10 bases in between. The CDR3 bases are TGTGCCATTATAGACAGCTACGAGCAGTACGTC. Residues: CAIIDSYEQYV.

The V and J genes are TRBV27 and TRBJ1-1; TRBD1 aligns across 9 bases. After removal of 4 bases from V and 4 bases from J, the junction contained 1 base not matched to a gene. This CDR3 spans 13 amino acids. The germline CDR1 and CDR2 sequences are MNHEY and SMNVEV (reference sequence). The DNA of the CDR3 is TGTGCCAGCAGTTGGGGACAGGGCACTGAAGCTTTCTTT. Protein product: CASSWGQGTEAFF.

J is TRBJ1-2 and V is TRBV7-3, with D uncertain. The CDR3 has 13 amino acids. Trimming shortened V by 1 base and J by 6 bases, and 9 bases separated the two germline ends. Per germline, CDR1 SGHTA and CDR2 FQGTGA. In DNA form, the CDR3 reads TGTGCCAGCAGCTTAAACGGGCTGGATGGCTACACCTTC. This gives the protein CASSLNGLDGYTF.

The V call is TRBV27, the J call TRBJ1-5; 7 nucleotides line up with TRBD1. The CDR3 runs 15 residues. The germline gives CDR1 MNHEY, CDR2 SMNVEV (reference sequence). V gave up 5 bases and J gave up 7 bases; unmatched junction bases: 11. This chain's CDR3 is CASSPARQGGQPQHF. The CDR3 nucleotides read TGTGCCAGCAGTCCTGCTCGACAGGGTGGGCAGCCCCAGCATTTT.

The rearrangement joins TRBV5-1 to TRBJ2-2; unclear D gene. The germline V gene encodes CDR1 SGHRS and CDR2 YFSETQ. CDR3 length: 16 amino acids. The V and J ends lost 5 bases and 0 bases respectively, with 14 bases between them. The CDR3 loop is CASRHGNTANTGELFF. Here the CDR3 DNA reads TGCGCCAGCAGGCATGGGAATACAGCGAACACCGGGGAGCTGTTTTTT.